This TCR beta chain was recovered during a study of neurological immune-mediated disorders. Whole-study results and caveats: The greatest TCR clonal expansion occurred in HTLV-1-associated myelopathy and the least in multiple sclerosis, which fell below healthy controls.

The time point: longitudinal time-point 1 (baseline). The CDR3 covers 13 residues. Germline assignment: CDR1 ENHRY and CDR2 SYGVKD. The V segment lost 7 bases and the J segment 6 bases; nucleotides outside the gene matches: 8. By 5'RACE with 10-nucleotide random UMIs, the cDNA was made. Whenever a sequencing run was performed, it yielded over 180 million TCR-beta sequences from 15-18 subjects. TCRdb used MiXCR to reprocess the 5' RACE reads, holding one entry per CDR3 protein. Of around 76,000 distinct CDR3 sequences in the sample, around 9.6% were seen once. In this sample, this clonotype turned up many times. Its cognate antigen is unknown.

The sequenced material came from PBMCs. This TCR was sampled from a young man in good health. This chain connects TRBV10-3 to TRBJ2-7; 8 bases are a match to TRBD1. The CDR3 bases are TGTGCCATCACCGGAGGACAGGGCCTCGAGCAGTACTTC. Translated: CAITGGQGLEQYF.